This T cell receptor (beta chain) originates from a study of blood T cell repertoires in COVID-19. Study background: PBMCs, B-cell-depleted T cells, or T cells provided the cDNA or gDNA that made up the material.

Per the original methods: Quantification of nucleated cells was approximated via reference gene primer amplification. Generated by immunoSEQ multiplex PCR, the TCRdb table keeps only in-frame clones and is missing some. Clone size and the V and J calls come from that table; the DNA yielded D and trimming. This table holds about 130,000 clones, 80% found once. J gave up 1 base and V 8 bases, and 5 bases lay outside the gene matches. The germline CDR1 and CDR2 sequences are SNHLY and FYNNEI. The CDR3 length is 14 residues. This clonotype was obtained from a man aged 65 to 79 with acute or convalescent COVID-19. What was sequenced was peripheral blood. The V gene is TRBV2, the J gene TRBJ2-7; 10 bases line up with TRBD2. The CDR3 is CASRGLANSYEQYF. Written as DNA, the CDR3 is TGTGCCAGCCGGGGACTAGCGAATTCCTACGAGCAGTACTTC. Full variable domain (missing parts from reference TRBV2 and TRBJ2-7): EPEVTQTPSHQVTQMGQEVILRCVPISNHLYFYWYRQILGQKVEFLVSFYNNEISEKSEIFDDQFSVERPDGSNFTLKIRSTKLEDSAMYFCASRGLANSYEQYFGPGTRLTVT.